The clone carrying this TCR beta chain has a single count. Its antigen is not identified. V was clipped by 1 base and J by 2 bases, with 6 bases between them. CDR3 length: 14 residues. Germline loops: CDR1 SGHNT, CDR2 YENEEA. Here immunoSEQ multiplex PCR was the method, and the copy in TCRdb shows in-frame clones only, minus some. The sample lists about 680,000 clones, more than 80% occurring once. This specimen belongs to a study of Ad26.COV2.S vaccination and SARS-CoV-2 variants. Whole-study context: The donor was enrolled in the Ad26.COV2.S arm of the COV1001 trial.

Study-wide points: Recipients of either vaccine or placebo displayed similar breadth of non-spike TCRs. Once vaccination had occurred, spike-specific CD8+ and CD4+ T cell responses reportedly showed substantial breadth.

Treatment noted: 19 received Ad26.COV2.S at low or high dose, single or two shots; roughly five received placebo; per-sample allocation not given. Sample collection was performed on day 63 after the first vaccine or placebo injection. Aged 18-55 years, donor was enrolled in Boston in about 2020. This clonotype originated in a person between 18 and 65 years old who received the Ad26.COV2.S COVID-19 vaccine or a placebo. The starting material was peripheral blood, obtained in a trial of Ad26.COV2.S vaccine versus placebo. This chain joins TRBV11-3 and TRBJ2-1; D not certain. Written as DNA, the CDR3 is TGTGCCAGCAGCTTAGCCGGGCCCTACAATGAGCAGTTCTTC. It encodes CASSLAGPYNEQFF.